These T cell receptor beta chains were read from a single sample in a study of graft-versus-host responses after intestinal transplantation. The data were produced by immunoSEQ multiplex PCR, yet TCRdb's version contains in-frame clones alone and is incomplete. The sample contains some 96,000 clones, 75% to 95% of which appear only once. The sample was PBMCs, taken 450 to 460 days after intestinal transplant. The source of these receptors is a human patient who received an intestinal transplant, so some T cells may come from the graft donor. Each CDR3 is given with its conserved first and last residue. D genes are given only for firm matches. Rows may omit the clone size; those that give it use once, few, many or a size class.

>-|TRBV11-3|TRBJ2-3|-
TGTGCCAGCAGCTTATCAATAGGACCCTTAACAGATACGCAGTATTTT
CASSLSIGPLTDTQYF
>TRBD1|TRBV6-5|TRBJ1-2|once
TGTGCCAGCAGTTACACCTCGACAGGGGTCTATGGCTACACCTTC
CASSYTSTGVYGYTF
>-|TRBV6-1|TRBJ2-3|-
TGTGCCAGCAGTGTGCGTGGAGTCAGCCCGACAGATACGCAGTATTTT
CASSVRGVSPTDTQYF
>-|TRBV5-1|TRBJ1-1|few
TGCGCCAGCAGCTTGGCTTCCGGGACATATAATTCAGAAGCTTTCTTT
CASSLASGTYNSEAFF
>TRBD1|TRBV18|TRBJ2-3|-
TGTGCCAGCTCACCACCGACAGGGTCAGATACGCAGTATTTT
CASSPPTGSDTQYF
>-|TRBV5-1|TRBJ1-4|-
TGCGCCAGCAGCTTGGAGTACGGGCTCGGGGAAAAACTGTTTTTT
CASSLEYGLGEKLFF
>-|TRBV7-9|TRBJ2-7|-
TGTGCCAGCAGCTTAGCGCCACTAGGAGCGGACTACGAGCAGTACTTC
CASSLAPLGADYEQYF
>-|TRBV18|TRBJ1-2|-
TGTGCCAGCTCAAGGGACTTAAAAGAGGGCTACACCTTC
CASSRDLKEGYTF
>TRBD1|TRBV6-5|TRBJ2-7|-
TGTGCCAGCAGAAGAGGGACAGGATACGAGCAGTACTTC
CASRRGTGYEQYF
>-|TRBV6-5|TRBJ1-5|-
TGTGCCAGCAGTTACGCGGGATTCGGCAATCAGCCCCAGCATTTT
CASSYAGFGNQPQHF
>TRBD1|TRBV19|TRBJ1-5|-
TGTGCCAGTAGTGCCCCGTCAGGGGGGAACAATCAGCCCCAGCATTTT
CASSAPSGGNNQPQHF
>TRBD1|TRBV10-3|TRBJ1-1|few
TGTGCCATCAGTACACAGGGGGCTGAAGCTTTCTTT
CAISTQGAEAFF
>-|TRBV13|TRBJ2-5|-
TGTGCCAGCAGCCCCCGGACTCAAGAGACCCAGTACTTC
CASSPRTQETQYF
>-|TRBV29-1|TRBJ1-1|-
TGCAGCGTTGTAGGCCAGACCATGAACACTGAAGCTTTCTTT
CSVVGQTMNTEAFF
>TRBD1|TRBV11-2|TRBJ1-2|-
TGTGCCAGCAGCCCGGGGACAGGGGAGGTGGGCTACACCTTC
CASSPGTGEVGYTF
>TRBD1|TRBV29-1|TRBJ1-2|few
TGCAGCGTTGCGGGAGACAGGGCGGGCTACACCTTC
CSVAGDRAGYTF
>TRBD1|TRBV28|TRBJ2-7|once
TGTGCCAGCAGTTTACGGACAGGCCCACCCTACGAGCAGTACTTC
CASSLRTGPPYEQYF
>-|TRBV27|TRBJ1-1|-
TGTGCCAGCAGTTTGGGCCCCCCAACAACTGAAGCTTTCTTT
CASSLGPPTTEAFF
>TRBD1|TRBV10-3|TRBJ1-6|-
TGTGCCATCAGTGAGCCCGGCAGGGGGGGTTCACCCCTCCACTTT
CAISEPGRGGSPLHF
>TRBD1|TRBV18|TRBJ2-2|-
TGTGCCAGCTCGCAACGACAGGGTTCGAACACCGGGGAGCTGTTTTTT
CASSQRQGSNTGELFF
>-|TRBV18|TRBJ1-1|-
TGTGCCAGCTCACCAGGGGCAGGGACTGAAGCTTTCTTT
CASSPGAGTEAFF
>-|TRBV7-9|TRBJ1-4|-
TGTGCCAGCAGCTTAGGGCCGGAGGTATCGGTTTTT
CASSLGPEVSVF